This TCR beta chain was sequenced in a study of OX40 agonist ivuxolimab in advanced cancers. The study, taken as a whole, reports: Normalized T-cell clonal expansion was also low in a subset of nonresponders. More expanded clones were seen, on average, in CD8+ T cells than in CD4+.

Here immunoSEQ multiplex PCR was the method, and the copy in TCRdb shows in-frame clones only, minus some. The table has about 62,000 clones, roughly 88% seen once. CDR1 is MDHEN and CDR2 is SYDVKM in the germline V gene. The V end lost 3 bases, the J end lost 5 bases, and 16 bases lay between the germline ends. This CDR3 region has 15 residues. A remark on this clone: Its antigen is not identified.

The receptor was isolated from an adult with an advanced solid tumor such as melanoma, head and neck, liver or kidney cancer. The chain has TRBV28 and TRBJ2-5; D may correspond to TRBD1 or TRBD2 (7 bases each). The starting material was CD4+ or CD8+ T cells sorted from blood, obtained in a trial of the OX40 agonist ivuxolimab. The CDR3 sequence: CASSFSVRGGETQYF. The CDR3 DNA follows: TGTGCCAGCAGTTTTTCCGTCAGGGGGGGGGAGACCCAGTACTTC.